The 3 T cell receptor beta chains listed next were all sequenced from one sample in a study of cytomegalovirus exposure and HLA in healthy donors. The PCR employed 60 Vbeta primers together with 13 Jbeta primers. The assay was immunoSEQ multiplex PCR, and TCRdb's table has in-frame clones only and misses some. The sample shows about 140,000 clones, about four fifths of them seen only once. What was sequenced was PBMCs. The receptors derive from a female donor in good health and CMV-seronegative.

Comment on this clone: The germline gene is not matched at one end of the junction; a read error may be the cause. The chain recombines TRBV7-7 with TRBJ1-5; TRBD1 matches 8 bases. This CDR3 spans 15 amino acids. The germline gives CDR1 SSHAT, CDR2 FNYEAQ (reference sequence). This CDR3 is CASSPDREVNQPQHF. The CDR3 DNA reads as TGTGCTAGCAGCCCGGACAGGGAGGTCAATCAGCCCCAGCATTTT.

The chain employs TRBV9 and TRBJ1-2; the D is unclear. Germline V gene lookup returns CDR1 SGDLS and CDR2 YYNGEE. This CDR3 contains 13 residues. Trimming pared 3 bases from V and 4 bases from J, leaving 10 bases between. CDR3 nucleotide sequence: TGTGCCAGCAGCGGGGAGAGGTCCTATGGCTACACCTTC. Its translation is CASSGERSYGYTF. The full variable domain, in which reference TRBV9 and TRBJ1-2 provide the parts outside the CDR3, is DSGVTQTPKHLITATGQRVTLRCSPRSGDLSVYWYQQSLDQGLQFLIQYYNGEERAKGNILERFSAQQFPDLHSELNLSSLELGDSALYFCASSGERSYGYTFGSGTRLTVV.

The chain links TRBV19 to TRBJ2-5, with 8 bases lining up with TRBD2. The CDR3 covers 14 residues. The J segment lost 5 bases and the V segment lost 8 bases, leaving 10 bases of the junction unmatched. Germline V gene data show CDR1 as LNHDA and CDR2 as SQIVND (reference sequence). The CDR3 reads CASGGGGGRETQYF. CDR3 DNA sequence: TGTGCCAGTGGGGGTGGGGGCGGGAGGGAGACCCAGTACTTC.